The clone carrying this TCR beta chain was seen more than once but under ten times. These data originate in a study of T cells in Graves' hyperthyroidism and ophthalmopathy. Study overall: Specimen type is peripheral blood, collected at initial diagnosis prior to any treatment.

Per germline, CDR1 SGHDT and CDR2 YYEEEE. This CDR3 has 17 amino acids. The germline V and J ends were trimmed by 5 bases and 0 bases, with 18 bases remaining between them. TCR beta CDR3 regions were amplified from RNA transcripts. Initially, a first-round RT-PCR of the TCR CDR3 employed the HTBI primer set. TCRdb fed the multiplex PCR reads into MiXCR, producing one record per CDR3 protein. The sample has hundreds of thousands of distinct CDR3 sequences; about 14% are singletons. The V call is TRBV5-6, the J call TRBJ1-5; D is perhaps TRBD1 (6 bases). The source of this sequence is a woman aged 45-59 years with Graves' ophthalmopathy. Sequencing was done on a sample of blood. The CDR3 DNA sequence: TGTGCCAGCAGACCGTTCAAACAGGGTGATAGCAATCAGCCCCAGCATTTT. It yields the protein CASRPFKQGDSNQPQHF.